One and the same sample provided the 11 T cell receptor beta chains below, sequenced in a study of T cell responses to AZD1222 COVID-19 vaccine. The table came from immunoSEQ multiplex PCR; TCRdb's copy has only in-frame clones and leaves some out. The data contain some 96,000 clones, just under 90% of them singletons. Sequencing used peripheral blood, obtained on day 0 of AZD1222 vaccination. The receptor set was obtained from an adult in good health.

This chain connects TRBV10-3 to TRBJ1-5; D is unclear. CDR3 length: 14 residues. Between the trimmed V and J ends, which lost 2 bases and 5 bases, there was a span of 10 bases. The germline gives CDR1 ENHRY, CDR2 SYGVKD. The CDR3 reads CAISEVSTDQPQHF. CDR3 nucleotides: TGTGCCATCAGTGAGGTTTCTACCGATCAGCCCCAGCATTTT.

V and J are TRBV7-3 and TRBJ2-3; D call uncertain. Trimming took off 3 bases at V and 2 bases at J, with 18 bases between the two ends. Germline CDR1 reads SGHTA; CDR2 reads FQGTGA. This CDR3 is built from 17 residues. The CDR3 is CASSFSSIRLFTDTQYF. Written as DNA, the CDR3 is TGTGCCAGCAGCTTTTCGAGCATTCGACTGTTCACAGATACGCAGTATTTT.

The chain has TRBV3-1 (or the pseudogene TRBV3-2) and TRBJ1-5; D ambiguous. CDR3 size: 15 residues. Trimming cost V 4 bases and J 1 base, with 11 bases left between them. The germline CDR1 and CDR2 sequences are LGHDT and YNNKEL (reference sequence). The CDR3 reads CASSLSGGSNQPQHF. CDR3 coding DNA: TGTGCCAGCAGCCTCAGCGGCGGGAGCAATCAGCCCCAGCATTTT.

The V call is TRBV13, the J call TRBJ1-1; D might be TRBD1 (5 bases). The germline V and J ends were trimmed by 5 bases and 5 bases, with 18 bases remaining between them. Looked up from germline, CDR1 is PRHDT and CDR2 is FYEKMQ (reference sequence). CDR3 length equals 15 residues. The DNA for the CDR3 is TGTGCCAGCAGCCCAGTGGCCGGCCGGGGGACTGAAGCTTTCTTT. It translates to CASSPVAGRGTEAFF.

This chain links TRBV2 with TRBJ1-1; 8 bases agree with TRBD1. The germline CDR1 and CDR2 sequences are SNHLY and FYNNEI. The V and J ends lost 6 bases and 2 bases, in that order; junction bases with no gene match: 5. The CDR3 is 14 amino acids. The chain's CDR3 is CASSQDRDNTEAFF. CDR3 nucleotide sequence: TGTGCCAGCAGCCAGGACAGGGATAACACTGAAGCTTTCTTT.

As for this clone: The same CDR3 is also encoded by other DNA sequences in this sample. The CDR3 DNA sequence: TGTGCCAGCAGCTTAGGGGAGAACACTGAAGCTTTCTTT. It codes for CASSLGENTEAFF. V usage is TRBV7-2 and J usage is TRBJ1-1; D uncertain. Trimming removed 1 base from V and 1 base from J, with 4 bases in between. The CDR3 length is 13 residues. Germline-derived CDR1 and CDR2 are SGHTA and FQGNSA. Filled out from reference TRBV7-2 and TRBJ1-1, the complete variable domain reads GAGVSQSPSNKVTEKGKDVELRCDPISGHTALYWYRQSLGQGLEFLIYFQGNSAPDKSGLPSDRFSAERTGGSVSTLTIQRTQQEDSAVYLCASSLGENTEAFFGQGTRLTVV.

The rearrangement joins TRBV9 to TRBJ1-1; TRBD1 is a possible D gene (5 bases). CDR1 SGDLS and CDR2 YYNGEE come from the germline V gene. V was clipped by 5 bases and J by 4 bases, with 9 bases between them. The CDR3 runs 12 residues. CDR3 sequence: CASRGPGTEAFF. The DNA of the CDR3 is TGTGCCAGCAGGGGGCCGGGCACTGAAGCTTTCTTT.

The chain has TRBV11-2 and TRBJ1-4, with D possibly TRBD1 on 5 matching bases. Germline V gene data show CDR1 as SGHAT and CDR2 as FQNNGV. V was cut by 1 base and J by 0 bases, with 15 bases left in between. The CDR3 consists of 18 residues. The CDR3 reads CASSLVKDTFATNEKLFF. The CDR3 DNA is TGTGCCAGCAGCTTAGTGAAGGACACATTTGCAACTAATGAAAAACTGTTTTTT.

The chain couples TRBV5-1 to TRBJ2-5; D is unclear. CDR1 and CDR2 from the germline V gene are SGHRS and YFSETQ. The CDR3 covers 15 residues. The V end lost 5 bases, the J end lost 2 bases, and 16 bases lay between the germline ends. DNA for the CDR3: TGCGCCAGCAGGAGGTCAGTGACTCTTCAAGAGACCCAGTACTTC. Residues: CASRRSVTLQETQYF. The complete variable domain, with remaining parts taken from reference TRBV5-1 and TRBJ2-5, reads KAGVTQTPRYLIKTRGQQVTLSCSPISGHRSVSWYQQTPGQGLQFLFEYFSETQRNKGNFPGRFSGRQFSNSRSEMNVSTLELGDSALYLCASRRSVTLQETQYFGPGTRLLVL.

The V call is TRBV19, the J call TRBJ2-5; D gene unclear. This CDR3 spans 14 amino acids. Germline V CDR1 and CDR2: LNHDA, SQIVND (reference sequence). The germline V and J ends were trimmed by 9 bases and 7 bases, with 21 bases remaining between them. The CDR3 reads CASSRGQDGGTQYF. CDR3 in DNA: TGTGCCAGCTCTCGTGGGCAGGACGGCGGGACCCAGTACTTC. Supplemented by reference TRBV19 and TRBJ2-5, the full variable domain reads DGGITQSPKYLFRKEGQNVTLSCEQNLNHDAMYWYRQDPGQGLRLIYYSQIVNDFQKGDIAEGYSVSREKKESFPLTVTSAQKNPTAFYLCASSRGQDGGTQYFGPGTRLLVL.

This clone was picked up one time. The rearrangement joins TRBV6-5 to TRBJ1-5; 9 nucleotides agree with TRBD1. The CDR3 runs to 14 residues. V shed 6 bases and J 5 bases; nucleotides not matched to a gene: 5. Germline V gives CDR1 MNHEY, CDR2 SVGAGI. In DNA form, the CDR3 reads TGTGCCAGCAGCTCCAACAGGGGGCATCAGCCCCAGCATTTT. It codes for CASSSNRGHQPQHF.